These 30 T cell receptor beta chains share one sample of origin, sequenced in a study of T cell responses to AZD1222 COVID-19 vaccine. This table comes from immunoSEQ multiplex PCR, and its TCRdb copy is limited to in-frame clones, with some not included. This sample has roughly 150,000 clones; under 95% occur once, and the top ten carry 5%. Sample: peripheral blood, taken on day 0 of AZD1222 vaccination. All receptors derive from an adult in good health.

The V call is TRBV18, the J call TRBJ2-5; D is undetermined. The germline V and J ends were trimmed by 6 bases and 5 bases, with 19 bases remaining between them. CDR3 length: 15 residues. CDR1 is KGHSH, CDR2 LQKENI, per germline. CDR3 amino acids: CASSPTRAGAETQYF. The DNA for the CDR3 is TGTGCCAGCTCCCCAACGAGAGCAGGCGCGGAGACCCAGTACTTC. The full variable domain, completed using reference TRBV18 and TRBJ2-5, is NAGVMQNPRHLVRRRGQEARLRCSPMKGHSHVYWYRQLPEEGLKFMVYLQKENIIDESGMPKERFSAEFPKEGPSILRIQQVVRGDSAAYFCASSPTRAGAETQYFGPGTRLLVL.

The chain couples TRBV7-8 to TRBJ1-5, with D tentatively TRBD1 (6 bases). CDR1 and CDR2 from the germline V gene are SGHVS and FQNEAQ. The CDR3 spans 15 residues. The V end was cut by 7 bases, the J end by 3 bases, with 16 bases between. The CDR3 sequence: CASNQGYPVNQPQHF. CDR3 DNA sequence: TGTGCCAGCAACCAGGGGTACCCCGTCAATCAGCCCCAGCATTTT.

V gene TRBV30 combines with J gene TRBJ2-5, with 8 bases fitting TRBD1. V dropped 2 bases and J dropped 5; count of bases not matched to a gene: 31. The CDR3 is 22 amino acids. In germline, CDR1 is GTSNPN, CDR2 SVGIG (reference sequence). DNA of the CDR3: TGTGCCTGGAGTAAGCCGCTCTGGGGTCGGGGATTTTCTCGACAGGGGAGGGAGACCCAGTACTTC. Its protein product is CAWSKPLWGRGFSRQGRETQYF.

The rearrangement links TRBV6-6 to TRBJ2-3; D not resolved. Germline values: CDR1 MNHNY, CDR2 SVGAGI (reference sequence). The CDR3 has 11 amino acids. Trimming took 6 bases from V and 5 from J, leaving 6 bases between them. The CDR3 DNA reads as TGTGCCAGCAGCAACGTAGATACGCAGTATTTT. Protein product: CASSNVDTQYF.

The table lists this clone with a few counts. The V call is TRBV27, the J call TRBJ2-2, with a weak D call TRBD1 (6 bases). Germline values: CDR1 MNHEY, CDR2 SMNVEV (reference sequence). This CDR3 region has 14 residues. V was shortened by 2 bases and J by 5 bases, with 9 bases between the two germline ends. In DNA form, the CDR3 reads TGTGCCAGCAGTTTAGGGCAGGGGACCGGGGAGCTGTTTTTT. As protein: CASSLGQGTGELFF.

J is TRBJ2-4 and V is TRBV7-2, with 10 bases that match TRBD2. The CDR3 sequence is 14 residues long. J gave up 13 bases and V 0 bases, and 6 bases lay outside the gene matches. Per germline, CDR1 SGHTA and CDR2 FQGNSA. The CDR3 DNA is TGTGCCAGCAGCTTAGCTTTAGCGGGAGGCACGCAGTACTTC. It encodes CASSLALAGGTQYF.

The chain employs TRBV24-1 and TRBJ2-1; a possible D gene is TRBD1 (6 bases). Looked up from germline, CDR1 is KGHDR and CDR2 is SFDVKD. The CDR3 loop spans 15 amino acids. With 3 bases removed from V and 5 bases from J, the gap between germline ends came to 13 bases. CDR3 protein: CATSDPDSLDNEQFF. The CDR3 region has the DNA TGTGCCACCAGTGATCCGGACAGCCTCGACAATGAGCAGTTCTTC.

The gene calls are TRBV2 and TRBJ1-2; D is possibly TRBD1 (5 bases). This CDR3 contains 13 residues. Germline lookup yields CDR1 SNHLY and CDR2 FYNNEI. With 3 bases removed from V and 5 bases from J, the gap between germline ends came to 10 bases. In nucleotides, the CDR3 is TGTGCCAGCAGTGAGGGGGGATTTTATGGCTACACCTTC. It translates to CASSEGGFYGYTF.

The rearrangement links TRBV6-5 to TRBJ1-1, with TRBD1 matching 9 bases. CDR1 and CDR2 from the germline V gene are MNHEY and SVGAGI. The CDR3 has 15 residues. V was clipped by 4 bases and J by 4 bases; unmatched bases: 7. As DNA, the CDR3 is TGTGCCAGCAGTTTCGGGGGACAGGGTGCCACTGAAGCTTTCTTT. Translation: CASSFGGQGATEAFF.

This clone was picked up one time. The rearrangement uses TRBV28 and TRBJ2-2; TRBD2 aligns across 15 bases. CDR3 length: 22 residues. Germline CDR1 and CDR2: MDHEN and SYDVKM. Trimming took 5 bases from V and 0 from J; bases not matched to a gene: 16. The DNA for the CDR3 is TGTGCCAGCAGTACCCCGCCGACGTGGACTAGCGGGAGGGCCCCGAACACCGGGGAGCTGTTTTTT. Protein product: CASSTPPTWTSGRAPNTGELFF.

The chain uses TRBV10-2 and TRBJ2-7; 7 bases line up with TRBD2. With V trimmed by 11 bases and J by 0 bases, 13 bases remained unmatched. Germline V gene lookup returns CDR1 WSHSY and CDR2 SAAADI. The CDR3 is 15 residues long. The CDR3 sequence: CAASGAGDLSYEQYF. In nucleotides, the CDR3 is TGCGCCGCCTCGGGCGCGGGAGACCTCTCCTACGAGCAGTACTTC.

This chain joins TRBV7-2 and TRBJ1-2; D call uncertain. The length of the CDR3 is 13 residues. V was trimmed by 2 bases and J by 5 bases, leaving 9 bases between them. Germline CDR1 and CDR2: SGHTA and FQGNSA. This chain's CDR3 is CASSLKQTYGYTF. CDR3 in DNA: TGTGCCAGCAGCTTAAAACAGACTTATGGCTACACCTTC.

This chain links TRBV7-2 with TRBJ1-1, with D perhaps TRBD1 (5 bases). Trimming shortened V by 4 bases and J by 7 bases, and 13 bases separated the two germline ends. There are 13 residues in the CDR3. CDR1 is SGHTA and CDR2 is FQGNSA in the germline V gene. CDR3 protein: CASSYRKRNEAFF. The CDR3 region has the DNA TGTGCCAGCAGCTACAGGAAGCGGAATGAAGCTTTCTTT.

The CDR3 DNA reads as TGTGCCAGCAGTTTCTCGTACCCCGCAACCAGTCAGCCCCAGCATTTT. It translates to CASSFSYPATSQPQHF. The gene calls are TRBV28 and TRBJ1-5; D is unresolved. CDR1 and CDR2 (germline): MDHEN, SYDVKM. The CDR3 totals 16 residues. Trimming left V 3 bases short and J 6 bases short, with 18 bases between.

The chain has TRBV19 and TRBJ1-4; D remains unclear. This CDR3 spans 14 amino acids. The germline V gene has CDR1 LNHDA and CDR2 SQIVND (reference sequence). The ends were cut back, 3 bases at V and 6 bases at J, with 11 bases in the middle. CDR3 sequence reads: CASSIGIGYEKLFF. As DNA, the CDR3 is TGTGCCAGTAGTATCGGGATTGGGTATGAAAAACTGTTTTTT.

CDR3 DNA sequence: TGTGCCAGCAGCCAATTTCTCTATGGCTACACCTTC. The encoded protein is CASSQFLYGYTF. This chain links TRBV7-2 with TRBJ1-2; D call uncertain. Between the trimmed V and J ends, which lost 5 bases and 4 bases, there was a span of 8 bases. The CDR3 covers 12 residues. Per germline, CDR1 SGHTA and CDR2 FQGNSA.

The genes are TRBV6-4 and TRBJ2-3; D is unresolved. This CDR3 region has 12 residues. Germline lookup yields CDR1 MRHNA and CDR2 SNTAGT. V was trimmed by 0 bases and J by 6 bases, leaving 4 bases between them. The CDR3 is CASSDSSDTQYF. In DNA, the CDR3 is TGTGCCAGCAGTGACTCGTCCGATACGCAGTATTTT.

V usage is TRBV4-3 and J usage is TRBJ2-7, with 10 positions matching TRBD2. V lost 4 bases to trimming and J lost 4 bases; unmatched junction nucleotides: 7. Germline V CDR1 and CDR2: LGHNA, YSLEER. The CDR3 extends over 15 amino acids. The CDR3 DNA reads TGCGCCAGCAGCCGCGGACTAGCGGATAATTACGAGCAGTACTTC. This translates into CASSRGLADNYEQYF.

The chain is built from TRBV6-6 and TRBJ1-1, with D unclear. CDR1 is MNHNY and CDR2 is SVGAGI in the germline V gene (reference sequence). This CDR3 comprises 14 residues. The V gene lost 5 bases and the J gene lost 4 bases, with 14 bases spanning the gap. CDR3 region: CASSHPLRTTEAFF. The CDR3 nucleotides are TGTGCCAGCAGTCACCCCCTAAGGACCACTGAAGCTTTCTTT.

This clone was detected a few times. The gene calls are TRBV6-5 and TRBJ1-1; the D is unclear. Germline V CDR1 and CDR2: MNHEY, SVGAGI. Trimming removed 4 bases at V and 0 bases at J, with 6 bases between. The CDR3 runs 13 residues. The CDR3 spells CASSSRLNTEAFF. DNA of the CDR3: TGTGCCAGCAGTTCGAGGTTGAACACTGAAGCTTTCTTT.

The V call is TRBV7-9, the J call TRBJ1-2, with D maybe TRBD1 (6 bases). This CDR3 is built from 15 residues. Per the germline V gene, CDR1 is SEHNR and CDR2 is FQNEAQ (reference sequence). V lost 1 base, J lost 0 bases, and 9 bases lay in between. The CDR3 DNA reads TGTGCCAGCAGCTTAGGGGCAGGGGCTAACTATGGCTACACCTTC. Protein sequence: CASSLGAGANYGYTF. Filled out from reference TRBV7-9 and TRBJ1-2, the complete variable domain reads DTGVSQNPRHKITKRGQNVTFRCDPISEHNRLYWYRQTLGQGPEFLTYFQNEAQLEKSRLLSDRFSAERPKGSFSTLEIQRTEQGDSAMYLCASSLGAGANYGYTFGSGTRLTVV.

The chain carries TRBV6-6 and TRBJ1-5; D is perhaps TRBD1 (5 bases). This CDR3 region has 15 residues. CDR1 is MNHNY, CDR2 SVGAGI, per germline (reference sequence). Trimming removed 2 bases at V and 3 bases at J, with 11 bases between. The CDR3 reads CASSYTGRINQPQHF. The DNA for the CDR3 is TGTGCCAGCAGTTACACAGGACGGATCAATCAGCCCCAGCATTTT.

J is TRBJ2-2 and V is TRBV19; D call uncertain. V was pared by 0 bases and J by 7 bases, with 9 bases between. Per the germline V gene, CDR1 is LNHDA and CDR2 is SQIVND (reference sequence). The CDR3 runs to 14 residues. The DNA of the CDR3 is TGTGCCAGTAGTATAGACTTTTTTATCGGGGAGCTGTTTTTT. Protein: CASSIDFFIGELFF.

The CDR3 loop reads CAWSVRVTGELFF. CDR3 in DNA: TGTGCCTGGAGTGTACGAGTGACCGGGGAGCTGTTTTTT. This chain joins TRBV30 and TRBJ2-2; D ambiguous. Germline V gene lookup returns CDR1 GTSNPN and CDR2 SVGIG (reference sequence). The CDR3 has 13 residues. V lost 0 bases and J lost 5, with 7 bases in between.

The CDR3: CASSGQAPYEQYF. The CDR3, as DNA: TGTGCCAGCAGTGGGCAGGCCCCCTACGAGCAGTACTTC. The chain uses TRBV28 and TRBJ2-7; no firm D call. Per germline, CDR1 MDHEN and CDR2 SYDVKM. The CDR3 contains 13 residues. The V end was cut by 5 bases, the J end by 2 bases, with 10 bases between.

This chain uses TRBV28 with TRBJ2-7; TRBD2 aligns across 9 bases. This CDR3 comprises 15 residues. Trimming took 7 bases from V and 0 from J; bases not matched to a gene: 7. CDR1 and CDR2 from the germline V gene are MDHEN and SYDVKM. Here the CDR3 DNA reads TGTGCCAGCAAGAGACTAGCGGAAGCCTCCTACGAGCAGTACTTC. It yields the protein CASKRLAEASYEQYF.

This clone was recorded only once. This chain connects TRBV5-1 to TRBJ2-5, with D possibly TRBD2 on 6 matching bases. This CDR3 spans 14 amino acids. The germline V gene encodes CDR1 SGHRS and CDR2 YFSETQ. Trimming took off 2 bases at V and 3 bases at J, with 11 bases between the two ends. The CDR3 spells CASSLSTGEETQYF. In DNA form, the CDR3 reads TGCGCCAGCAGCTTATCGACGGGAGAAGAGACCCAGTACTTC.

The gene calls are TRBV7-2 and TRBJ1-5; D unresolved. This CDR3 is 12 amino acids long. Germline V gene data show CDR1 as SGHTA and CDR2 as FQGNSA. Between the trimmed V and J ends, which lost 3 bases and 6 bases, there was a span of 6 bases. CDR3 loop: CASSFFGQPQHF. The CDR3, as DNA: TGTGCCAGCAGCTTTTTCGGTCAGCCCCAGCATTTT.

In nucleotides, the CDR3 is TGTGCCTCGAGAGGAGTGGGGGCGGGCGAGCAGTACTTC. Translating gives CASRGVGAGEQYF. The genes are TRBV10-3 and TRBJ2-7, with D tentatively TRBD1 (6 bases). Germline CDR1 is ENHRY and CDR2 is SYGVKD. V was shortened by 11 bases and J by 6 bases, with 20 bases between the two germline ends. This CDR3 has 13 amino acids.

The chain recombines TRBV19 with TRBJ2-7; 11 nucleotides match TRBD2. This CDR3 comprises 15 residues. V shed 6 bases and J 2 bases; nucleotides not matched to a gene: 6. CDR1 and CDR2 from the germline V gene are LNHDA and SQIVND (reference sequence). The CDR3 region is CASSLLAGGAYEQYF. As DNA, the CDR3 is TGTGCCAGTAGCCTCCTAGCGGGAGGAGCCTACGAGCAGTACTTC.